This T cell receptor (beta chain) was sequenced in a study of T cells in Graves' hyperthyroidism and ophthalmopathy. Looking at the study overall: Peripheral blood collection took place at initial diagnosis, before any treatment. Study outcomes and limitations: A median about 6 months before onset, the model predicted ophthalmopathy.

Researchers took RNA transcripts and amplified the TCR beta CDR3 regions from them. With the HTBI primer set, the TCR CDR3 went through a first round of RT-PCR. TCRdb re-derived calls from the multiplex PCR reads in MiXCR, one entry per CDR3 protein. This sample yields some 620,000 distinct CDR3 sequences, of which about 16% are seen a single time; 3.8% belongs to the top ten. Diagnosis of hyperthyroidism was new in patients aged 18 to 65, and its duration was under 2 months. This clonotype has a handful of counts. Its target is unknown. The CDR3 consists of 15 residues. V lost 5 bases to trimming and J lost 7 bases, with 18 bases between them. The V gene's germline CDR1 is MGHRA and CDR2 YSYEKL.

This chain connects TRBV4-1 to TRBJ2-1; D is possibly TRBD2 (6 bases). The source is a woman aged 25-40 years with Graves' hyperthyroidism. Specimen: blood. The DNA of the CDR3 is TGCGCCAGCAGCTCCCTACTAGCCGAGTTTAATGAGCAGTTCTTC. This sequence encodes CASSSLLAEFNEQFF.